This TCR beta chain was observed in a study of blood T cells in healthy people across ages. This CDR3 spans 16 amino acids. The germline gives CDR1 SEHNR, CDR2 FQNEAQ (reference sequence). The germline V and J ends were trimmed by 5 bases and 3 bases, with 19 bases remaining between them. This clonotype was counted between two and nine times. A second PCR of about 7 to 12 cycles used a sample-barcoded 5' primer and a J-beta primer mix. TCRdb ran MiXCR on the 5' RACE reads and lists one entry per CDR3 protein. The sample has approximately 800,000 distinct CDR3 sequences, around 25% seen once. These data also featured in a second study, about T cells of mothers and their children. From that second work: Input to cDNA synthesis comprised all extracted RNA, at a ratio of around 1.5 ug per 15 ul. No T cell clones of persistent microchimeric origin were detected.

The clonotype was recovered from a boy aged 5 to 17 in good health. The chain uses TRBV7-9 and TRBJ1-2; D is perhaps TRBD1 (5 bases). Sequencing used blood. CDR3 in DNA: TGTGCCAGCAGCCCGTCATCGGGGGAAGTAGACTATGGCTACACCTTC. Its translation is CASSPSSGEVDYGYTF. The full variable domain, completed using reference TRBV7-9 and TRBJ1-2, is DTGVSQNPRHKITKRGQNVTFRCDPISEHNRLYWYRQTLGQGPEFLTYFQNEAQLEKSRLLSDRFSAERPKGSFSTLEIQRTEQGDSAMYLCASSPSSGEVDYGYTFGSGTRLTVV.